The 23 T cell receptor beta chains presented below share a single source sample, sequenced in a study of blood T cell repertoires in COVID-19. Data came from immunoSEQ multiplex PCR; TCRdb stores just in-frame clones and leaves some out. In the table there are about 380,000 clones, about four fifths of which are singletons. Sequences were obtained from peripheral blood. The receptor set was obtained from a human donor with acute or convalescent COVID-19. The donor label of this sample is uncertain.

The DNA of the CDR3 is TGTGCCAGCAGCCCATCAGCCTACAATGAGCAGTTCTTC. This gives the protein CASSPSAYNEQFF. This chain joins TRBV5-8 and TRBJ2-1; D gene uncertain. The germline CDR1 and CDR2 sequences are SGHTS and YDEGEE. The CDR3 consists of 13 residues. With 4 bases removed from V and 2 bases from J, the gap between germline ends came to 7 bases.

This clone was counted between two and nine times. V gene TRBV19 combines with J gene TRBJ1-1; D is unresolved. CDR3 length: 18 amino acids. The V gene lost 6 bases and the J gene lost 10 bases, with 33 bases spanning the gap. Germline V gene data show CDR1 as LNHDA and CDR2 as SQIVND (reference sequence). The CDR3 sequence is CASRSPSSGGAYRLGAFF. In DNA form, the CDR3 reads TGTGCCAGTAGATCCCCGTCAAGCGGCGGAGCTTATCGGTTGGGAGCTTTCTTT.

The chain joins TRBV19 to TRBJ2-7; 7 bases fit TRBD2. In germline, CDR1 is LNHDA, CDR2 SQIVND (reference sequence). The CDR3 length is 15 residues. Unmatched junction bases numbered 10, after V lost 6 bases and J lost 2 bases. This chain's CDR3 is CASSLAGKGTYEQYF. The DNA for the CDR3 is TGTGCCAGTAGCTTAGCGGGCAAGGGGACCTACGAGCAGTACTTC.

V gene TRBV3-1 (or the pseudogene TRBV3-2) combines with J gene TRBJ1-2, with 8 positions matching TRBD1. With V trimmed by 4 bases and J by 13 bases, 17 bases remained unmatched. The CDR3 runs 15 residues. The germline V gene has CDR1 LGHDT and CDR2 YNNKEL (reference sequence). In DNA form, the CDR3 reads TGTGCCAGCAGCCCAGGCCCGGGACAGGCAACTTCAGCCACCTTC. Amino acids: CASSPGPGQATSATF.

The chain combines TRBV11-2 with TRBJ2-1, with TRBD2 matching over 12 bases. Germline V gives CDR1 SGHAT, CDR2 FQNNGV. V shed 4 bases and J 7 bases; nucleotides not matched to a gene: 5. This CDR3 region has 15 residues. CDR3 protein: CASSYRTSGMNEQFF. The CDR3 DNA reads TGTGCCAGCAGCTACCGGACTAGCGGGATGAATGAGCAGTTCTTC.

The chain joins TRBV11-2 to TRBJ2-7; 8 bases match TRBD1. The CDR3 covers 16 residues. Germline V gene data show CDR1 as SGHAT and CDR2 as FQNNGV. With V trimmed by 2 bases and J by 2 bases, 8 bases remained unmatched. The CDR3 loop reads CASSLIGQGATYEQYF. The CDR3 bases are TGTGCCAGCAGCTTAATAGGACAGGGAGCCACCTACGAGCAGTACTTC.

CDR3 DNA: TGTGCCAGCAGCTTTATTGGGTCTGCTACGGCTCCGGGGTACTACGAGCAGTACTTC. This sequence encodes CASSFIGSATAPGYYEQYF. This chain uses TRBV5-5 with TRBJ2-7, with D maybe TRBD2 (5 bases). In germline, CDR1 is SGHKS, CDR2 YYEKEE (reference sequence). The length of the CDR3 is 19 residues. The ends were cut back, 2 bases at V and 3 bases at J, with 27 bases in the middle.

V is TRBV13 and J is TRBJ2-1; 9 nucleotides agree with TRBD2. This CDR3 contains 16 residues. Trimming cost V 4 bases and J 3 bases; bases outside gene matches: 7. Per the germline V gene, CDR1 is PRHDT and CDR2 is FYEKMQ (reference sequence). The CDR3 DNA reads TGTGCCAGCAGCTCGCGGCTAGCGGGACGCTACAATGAGCAGTTCTTC. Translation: CASSSRLAGRYNEQFF.

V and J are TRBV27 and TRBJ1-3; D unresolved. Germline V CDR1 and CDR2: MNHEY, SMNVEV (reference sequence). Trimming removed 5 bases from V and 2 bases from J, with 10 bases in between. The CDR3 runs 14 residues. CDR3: CASSPGLTGNTIYF. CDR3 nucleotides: TGTGCCAGCAGTCCCGGACTTACTGGAAACACCATATATTTT.

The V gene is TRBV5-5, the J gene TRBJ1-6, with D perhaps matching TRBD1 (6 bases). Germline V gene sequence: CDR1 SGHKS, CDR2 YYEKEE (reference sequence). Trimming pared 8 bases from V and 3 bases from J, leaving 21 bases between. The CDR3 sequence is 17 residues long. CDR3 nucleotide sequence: TGTGCCAGTTACAGAGGGGGTTCGCCCATCTATAATTCACCCCTCCACTTT. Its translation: CASYRGGSPIYNSPLHF.

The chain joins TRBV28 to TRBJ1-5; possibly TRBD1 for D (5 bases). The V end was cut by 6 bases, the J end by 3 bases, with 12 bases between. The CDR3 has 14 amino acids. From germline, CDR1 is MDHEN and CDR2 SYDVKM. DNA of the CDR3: TGTGCCAGCAGAGGGGCGAGGACCAATCAGCCCCAGCATTTT. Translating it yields CASRGARTNQPQHF.

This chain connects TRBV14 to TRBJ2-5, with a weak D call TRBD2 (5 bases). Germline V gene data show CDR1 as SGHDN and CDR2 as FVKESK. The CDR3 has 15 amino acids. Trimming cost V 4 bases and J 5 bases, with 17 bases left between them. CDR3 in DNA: TGTGCCAGCAGCCTCCGGCGAGGGTTGAGGGAGACCCAGTACTTC. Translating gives CASSLRRGLRETQYF.

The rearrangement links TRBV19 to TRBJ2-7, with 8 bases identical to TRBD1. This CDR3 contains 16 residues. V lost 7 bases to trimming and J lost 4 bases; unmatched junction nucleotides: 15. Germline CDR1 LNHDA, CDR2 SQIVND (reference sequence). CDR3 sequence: CASKTIPQGAKYEQYF. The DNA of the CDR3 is TGTGCCAGTAAGACAATTCCCCAGGGGGCGAAGTACGAGCAGTACTTC.

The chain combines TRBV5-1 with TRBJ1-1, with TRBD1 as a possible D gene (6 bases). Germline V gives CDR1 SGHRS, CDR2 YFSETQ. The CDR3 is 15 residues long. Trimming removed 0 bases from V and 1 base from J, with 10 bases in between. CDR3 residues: CASSLGDRSNTEAFF. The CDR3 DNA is TGCGCCAGCAGCTTGGGCGACAGGTCGAACACTGAAGCTTTCTTT.

The CDR3 nucleotides read TGCGCCAGCAGTGTAAACAGGCCAAACTACGAGCAGTACTTC. Protein product: CASSVNRPNYEQYF. The chain links TRBV10-1 to TRBJ2-7; D possibly corresponds to TRBD1 (5 bases). The CDR3 extends over 14 amino acids. The germline gives CDR1 WNHNN, CDR2 SYGVQD (reference sequence). The V and J ends lost 4 bases and 3 bases respectively, with 13 bases between them.

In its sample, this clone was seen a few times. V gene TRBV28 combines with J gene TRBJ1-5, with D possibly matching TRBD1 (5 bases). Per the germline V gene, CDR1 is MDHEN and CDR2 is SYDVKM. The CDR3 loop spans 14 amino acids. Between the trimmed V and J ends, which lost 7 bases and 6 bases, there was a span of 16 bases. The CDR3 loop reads CASKTGGMGQPQHF. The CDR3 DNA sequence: TGTGCCAGCAAAACCGGGGGGATGGGTCAGCCCCAGCATTTT.

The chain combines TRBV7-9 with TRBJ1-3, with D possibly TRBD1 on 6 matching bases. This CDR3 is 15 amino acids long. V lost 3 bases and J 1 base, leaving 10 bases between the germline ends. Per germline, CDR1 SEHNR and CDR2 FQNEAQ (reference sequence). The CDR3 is CASSFGQPSGNTIYF. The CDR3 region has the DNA TGTGCCAGCAGCTTCGGACAGCCGTCTGGAAACACCATATATTTT.

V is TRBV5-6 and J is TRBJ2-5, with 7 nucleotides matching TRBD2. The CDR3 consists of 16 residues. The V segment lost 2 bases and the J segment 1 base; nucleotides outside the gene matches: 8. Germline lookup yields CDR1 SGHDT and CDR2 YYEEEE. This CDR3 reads CASSLGPSGFQETQYF. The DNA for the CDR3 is TGTGCCAGCAGCTTAGGGCCTAGCGGTTTCCAAGAGACCCAGTACTTC.

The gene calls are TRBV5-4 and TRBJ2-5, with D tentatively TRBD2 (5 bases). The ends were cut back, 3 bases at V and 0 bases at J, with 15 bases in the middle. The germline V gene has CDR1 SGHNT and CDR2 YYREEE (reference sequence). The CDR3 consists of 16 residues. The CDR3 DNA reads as TGTGCCAGCAGCTCTGGAGGTATGAGGTACCAAGAGACCCAGTACTTC. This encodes CASSSGGMRYQETQYF.

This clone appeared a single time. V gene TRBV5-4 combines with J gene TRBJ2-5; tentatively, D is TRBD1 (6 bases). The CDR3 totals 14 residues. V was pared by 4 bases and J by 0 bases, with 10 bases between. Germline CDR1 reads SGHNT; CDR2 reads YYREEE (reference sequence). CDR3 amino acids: CASSHGQYQETQYF. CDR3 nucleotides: TGTGCCAGCAGCCACGGACAGTACCAAGAGACCCAGTACTTC.

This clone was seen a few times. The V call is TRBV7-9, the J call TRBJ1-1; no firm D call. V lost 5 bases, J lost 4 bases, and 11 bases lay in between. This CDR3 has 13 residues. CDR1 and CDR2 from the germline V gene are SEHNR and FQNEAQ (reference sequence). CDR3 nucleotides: TGTGCCAGCAGCCCGGACTTCCCCACTGAAGCTTTCTTT. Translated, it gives CASSPDFPTEAFF.

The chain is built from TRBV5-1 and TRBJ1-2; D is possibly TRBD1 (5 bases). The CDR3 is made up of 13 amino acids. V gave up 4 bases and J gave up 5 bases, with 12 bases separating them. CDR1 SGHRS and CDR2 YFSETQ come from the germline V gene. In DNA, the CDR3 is TGCGCCAGCAGCCCCCGAACAGGATATGGCTACACCTTC. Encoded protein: CASSPRTGYGYTF. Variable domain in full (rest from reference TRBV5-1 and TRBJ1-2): KAGVTQTPRYLIKTRGQQVTLSCSPISGHRSVSWYQQTPGQGLQFLFEYFSETQRNKGNFPGRFSGRQFSNSRSEMNVSTLELGDSALYLCASSPRTGYGYTFGSGTRLTVV.

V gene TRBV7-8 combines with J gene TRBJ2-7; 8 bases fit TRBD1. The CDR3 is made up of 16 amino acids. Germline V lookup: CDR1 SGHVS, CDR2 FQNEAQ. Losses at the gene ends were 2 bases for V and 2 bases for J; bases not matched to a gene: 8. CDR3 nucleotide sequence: TGTGCCAGCAGCTTAAGACAGGGGATCTTGACCTACGAGCAGTACTTC. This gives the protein CASSLRQGILTYEQYF.